The 2 T cell receptor beta chains below come from one sample, sequenced in a study of identical twins. A single record per CDR3 protein comes from TCRdb applying MiXCR to the 5' RACE reads. The table records about 220,000 distinct CDR3 sequences, 9.4% of them present only once. Specimen: memory (CD45RO+) T cells sorted from blood. The origin of the receptors is a woman aged 18-29 years in good health.

This clonotype was observed a handful of times. This rearrangement joins TRBV12-3 or TRBV12-4 to TRBJ1-6, with TRBD1 matching over 9 bases. The CDR3 covers 18 residues. V shed 6 bases, J shed 1 base, and the junction held 10 bases outside the gene matches. The CDR3 sequence is CASSRGGGQGSYNSPLHF. CDR3 nucleotides: TGTGCCAGCAGCCGCGGGGGGGGACAGGGTTCCTATAATTCACCCCTCCACTTT.

This clonotype was seen ten or more times. The chain recombines TRBV5-5 with TRBJ2-1, with D uncertain. The CDR3 sequence is 14 residues long. V was clipped by 1 base and J by 0 bases, with 5 bases between them. CDR1 and CDR2 (germline): SGHKS, YYEKEE (reference sequence). CDR3 region: CASSLSISYNEQFF. For the CDR3, the DNA is TGTGCCAGCAGCTTGTCCATCTCCTACAATGAGCAGTTCTTC.